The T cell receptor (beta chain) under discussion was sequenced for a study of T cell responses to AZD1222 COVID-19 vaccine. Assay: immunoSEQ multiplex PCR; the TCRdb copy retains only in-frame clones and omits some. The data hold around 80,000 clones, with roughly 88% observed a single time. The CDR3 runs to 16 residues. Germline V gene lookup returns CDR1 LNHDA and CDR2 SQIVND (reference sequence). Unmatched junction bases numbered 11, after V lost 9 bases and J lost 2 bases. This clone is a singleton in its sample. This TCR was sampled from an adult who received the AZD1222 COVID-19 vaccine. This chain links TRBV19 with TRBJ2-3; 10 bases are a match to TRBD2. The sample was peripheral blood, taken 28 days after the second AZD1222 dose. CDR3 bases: TGTGCCAGCAAGCGGGGGGGCCCGTCAGCCACAGATACGCAGTATTTT. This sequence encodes CASKRGGPSATDTQYF.